This T cell receptor (beta chain) was found in a study of blood T cell repertoires in COVID-19 (dated by TCRdb to the early 2020s). Looking at the study overall: Samples covering the acute and convalescent phases of COVID-19 were provided by collaborators in the United States, Italy and Spain. A de-identified subject ID, COVID-19 status, age in years and sex were almost always included in the sample metadata. HLA class I and class II types, where available, came from metadata supplied by the sample provider rather than from assay-based typing. Deeply sampled blood TCRbeta repertoires from subjects exposed to, actively infected with, or recovered from COVID-19 were included in the dataset. A freely available public database, intended as a resource for researchers studying the immune response to SARS-CoV-2, is where the repertoires were released. The material from the prospective study consisted of cDNA or gDNA derived from T cells, B-cell-depleted T cells, or PBMCs. The samples were drawn from the first 160 participants of the ongoing ImmuneRACE study and from more than 1,000 subjects provided by 6 global collaborators.

TCRbeta CDR3 regions were amplified from genomic DNA by means of the immunoSEQ Assay, a bias-controlled multiplex PCR. The source study handled its data this way. Nucleated cell counts per sample were estimated from amplification of reference gene primers within the assay. To quantify the absolute abundance of each unique TCRbeta CDR3 rearrangement, sequence reads were collapsed and filtered. For each sample, productive Simpson clonality was calculated by taking the square root of Simpson's diversity index across productive rearrangements. This is the immuneACCESS table as TCRdb keeps it, with only in-frame sequences that have V and J called. A part of the clones is gone; compared with another copy, unresolved V genes explain less than half, and the rest is unexplained. V and J calls and clone size are those listed in that table; D and trimming were worked out from the DNA. Within this sample are 400,000 to 450,000 clones, with approximately 90% of them counted one time only. The ten largest clonotypes hold 1.4% of the sample.

Study-level results and caveats: Clinical and demographic metadata were provided uncurated, with the amount varying by source and participant.

This clone was picked up one time. No antigen is known for it. No base-level quality is on record; no much larger clone is a single base apart. Whole blood was collected in K2EDTA tubes by collaborating institutions according to the institutions' own protocols. For TCRbeta analysis, collaborator samples were shipped as frozen whole blood, as isolated PBMCs, or as DNA extracted from either sample type. The junction shows trimming of 6 bases on V and 5 bases on J, plus 8 bases between the germline ends. CDR1 and CDR2, per the germline V gene (reference sequence), are LGHDT and YNNKEL. Inclusive of the bounding cysteine and phenylalanine, the CDR3 is 12 residues long. The sequence is cut down to CDR3 DNA, 36 bases in frame from base 1.

The source material was peripheral blood. The V gene is TRBV3-1 (or the pseudogene TRBV3-2) and the J gene is TRBJ2-1; a confident D gene designation cannot be given. This receptor was obtained from a woman under 40 with active or convalescent COVID-19. In nucleotide form, the sequence is TGTGCCAGCAGGGGTGGGCACAATGAGCAGTTCTTC. This codes for CASRGGHNEQFF.